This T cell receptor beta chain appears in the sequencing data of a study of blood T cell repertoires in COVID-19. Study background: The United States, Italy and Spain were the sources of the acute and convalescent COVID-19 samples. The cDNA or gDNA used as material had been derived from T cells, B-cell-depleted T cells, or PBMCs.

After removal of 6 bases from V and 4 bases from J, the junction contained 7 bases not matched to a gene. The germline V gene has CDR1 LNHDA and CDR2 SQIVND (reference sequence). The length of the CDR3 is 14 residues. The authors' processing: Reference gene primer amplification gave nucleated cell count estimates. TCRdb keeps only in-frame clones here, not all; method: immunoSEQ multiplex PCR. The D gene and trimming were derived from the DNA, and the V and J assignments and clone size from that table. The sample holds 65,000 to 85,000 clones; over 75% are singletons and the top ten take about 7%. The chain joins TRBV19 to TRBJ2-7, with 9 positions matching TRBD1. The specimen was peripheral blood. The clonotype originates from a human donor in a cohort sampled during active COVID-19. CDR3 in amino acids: CASSRTGELYEQYF. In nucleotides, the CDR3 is TGTGCCAGTAGCCGGACAGGGGAACTGTACGAGCAGTACTTC.